The rows below give T cell receptor beta chains drawn from one sample of a study of blood T cell repertoires in COVID-19. Here immunoSEQ multiplex PCR was the method, and the copy in TCRdb shows in-frame clones only, minus some. The sample records 75,000 to 90,000 clones, around four fifths being singletons. Material: peripheral blood. The source of these receptors is a man older than 75 with active or convalescent COVID-19. Each CDR3 is given without its conserved first and last residue.

v_call cdr3_aa
TRBV6-5 ASGPRQGGTDTQY
TRBV19 ASSRPRSNNEKLF
TRBV6-1 ASSEQNYGYT
TRBV7-2 ASSFTWNTGELF
TRBV7-2 ASSISRGIEQF
TRBV18 ASSPRADEKLF
TRBV5-1 ASSSQQAGNTIY
TRBV7-9 ASSGGMNTEAF
TRBV29-1 SVEATVGNTIY
TRBV12-3/TRBV12-4 ASTLRGTEAF
TRBV9 ASSLQAGGRGYT
TRBV19 ASSIGQGSGTDTQY
TRBV6-5 ASTDGGNTEAF
TRBV5-6 ASSLAGGETQY
TRBV27 ASSLIGALPETQY
TRBV10-1 ASSDGQFPAF
TRBV9 ASSGGVRTSGRGWSYNEQF
TRBV7-3 ASSLGGRASTDTQY
TRBV11-2 ASSLPSGNREAF
TRBV13 ASSHRRGMNTEAF
TRBV27 ASRTISEGNQPQH
TRBV19 ASSNRQNSQPQH
TRBV7-2 ASSSNRGGSPLH
TRBV18 ASSPLTRTGELF
TRBV9 ASSVGQGSDQPQH
TRBV5-4 ASSLATSNVLF
TRBV7-2 ASKVGVDTEAF
TRBV5-1 ASSLGGPNNEQF
TRBV27 ASSSGRGNSPLH